The clone carrying this T cell receptor (beta chain) was detected ten times or more. This sample stems from a study of early T cells in non-severe SARS-CoV-2 infection. Researchers attached unique molecular identifiers to individual cDNA molecules. TCRdb redid the calling of the 5' RACE reads with MiXCR, one entry per CDR3 protein. The table lists tens of thousands of distinct CDR3 sequences, approximately 15% of them singletons. Trimming took 0 bases from V and 1 from J, leaving 4 bases between them. This CDR3 is 14 amino acids long. CDR1 and CDR2 from the germline V gene are MNHNY and SVGAGI (reference sequence).

The receptor's source is an adult who was a healthcare worker with PCR-confirmed SARS-CoV-2 infection or an uninfected control (not recorded which). This chain uses TRBV6-6 with TRBJ1-3; D is undetermined. The sample in question was whole blood, obtained at baseline. The DNA of the CDR3 is TGTGCCAGCAGTTACTCGATGTCTGGAAACACCATATATTTT. Its translation is CASSYSMSGNTIYF.